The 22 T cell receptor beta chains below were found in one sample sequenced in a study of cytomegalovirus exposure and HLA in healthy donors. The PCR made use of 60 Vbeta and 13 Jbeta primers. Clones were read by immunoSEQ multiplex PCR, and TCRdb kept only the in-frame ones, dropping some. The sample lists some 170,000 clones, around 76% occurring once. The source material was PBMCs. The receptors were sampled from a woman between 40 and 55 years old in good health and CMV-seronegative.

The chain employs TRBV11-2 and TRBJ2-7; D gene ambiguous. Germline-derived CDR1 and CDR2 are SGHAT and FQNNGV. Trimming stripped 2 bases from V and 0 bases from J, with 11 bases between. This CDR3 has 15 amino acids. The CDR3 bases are TGTGCCAGCAGCTTATTTGCTTCGGTCTCCTACGAGCAGTACTTC. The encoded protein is CASSLFASVSYEQYF.

CDR3 bases: TGTGCCAGCAGCTTGGGACTAGCGGGAGACGAAGGGTACAATGAGCAGTTCTTC. It yields the protein CASSLGLAGDEGYNEQFF. This chain uses TRBV5-6 with TRBJ2-1; TRBD2 matches at 12 bases. The CDR3 is 18 residues long. Per the germline V gene, CDR1 is SGHDT and CDR2 is YYEEEE. J was trimmed by 4 bases and V by 0 bases; bases with no gene match: 8.

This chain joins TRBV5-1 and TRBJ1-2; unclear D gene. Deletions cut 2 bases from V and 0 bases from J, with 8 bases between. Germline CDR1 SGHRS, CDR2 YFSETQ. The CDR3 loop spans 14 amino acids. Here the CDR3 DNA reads TGCGCCAGCAGCTTCGACTCCGCTAACTATGGCTACACCTTC. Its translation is CASSFDSANYGYTF.

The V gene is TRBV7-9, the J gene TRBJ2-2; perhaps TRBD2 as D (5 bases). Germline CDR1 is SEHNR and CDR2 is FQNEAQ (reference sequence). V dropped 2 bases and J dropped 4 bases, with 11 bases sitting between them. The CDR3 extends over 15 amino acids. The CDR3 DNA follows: TGTGCCAGCAGCTTATACATAGGGAGCACCGGGGAGCTGTTTTTT. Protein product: CASSLYIGSTGELFF.

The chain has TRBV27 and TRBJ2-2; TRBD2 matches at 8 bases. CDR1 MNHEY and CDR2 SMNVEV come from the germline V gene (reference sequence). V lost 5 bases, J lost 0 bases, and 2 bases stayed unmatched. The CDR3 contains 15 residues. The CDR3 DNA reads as TGTGCCAGCAGTCGTAGCGGGGCGAACACCGGGGAGCTGTTTTTT. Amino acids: CASSRSGANTGELFF.

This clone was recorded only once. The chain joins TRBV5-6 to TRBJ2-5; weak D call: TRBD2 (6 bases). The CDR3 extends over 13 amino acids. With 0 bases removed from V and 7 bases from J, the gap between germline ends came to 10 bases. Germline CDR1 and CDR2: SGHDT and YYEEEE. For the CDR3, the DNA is TGTGCCAGCAGCTTGGGAACGGAGGGGACCCAGTACTTC. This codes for CASSLGTEGTQYF.

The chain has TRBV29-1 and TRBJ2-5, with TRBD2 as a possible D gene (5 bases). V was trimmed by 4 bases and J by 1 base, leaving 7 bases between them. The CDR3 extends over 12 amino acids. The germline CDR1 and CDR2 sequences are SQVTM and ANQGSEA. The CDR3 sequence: CSVATSQETQYF. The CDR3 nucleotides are TGCAGCGTTGCTACTAGCCAAGAGACCCAGTACTTC.

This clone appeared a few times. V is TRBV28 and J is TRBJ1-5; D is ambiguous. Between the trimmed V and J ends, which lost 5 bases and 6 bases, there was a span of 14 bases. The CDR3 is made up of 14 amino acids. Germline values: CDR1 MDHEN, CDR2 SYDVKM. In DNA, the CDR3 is TGTGCCAGCAGTCCTCCCGGGTCTGGTCAGCCCCAGCATTTT. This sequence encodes CASSPPGSGQPQHF.

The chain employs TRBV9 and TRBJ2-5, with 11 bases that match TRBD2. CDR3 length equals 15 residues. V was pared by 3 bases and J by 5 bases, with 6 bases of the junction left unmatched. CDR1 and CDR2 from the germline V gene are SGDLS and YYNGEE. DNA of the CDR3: TGTGCCAGCAGCGGTAGCGGGAGGGCCGGGGAGACCCAGTACTTC. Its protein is CASSGSGRAGETQYF. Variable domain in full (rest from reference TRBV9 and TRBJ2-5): DSGVTQTPKHLITATGQRVTLRCSPRSGDLSVYWYQQSLDQGLQFLIQYYNGEERAKGNILERFSAQQFPDLHSELNLSSLELGDSALYFCASSGSGRAGETQYFGPGTRLLVL.

CDR3 protein: CASSIEGQGAGEAFF. The CDR3 coding sequence is TGTGCCAGTAGTATAGAGGGACAGGGGGCTGGGGAAGCTTTCTTT. The chain employs TRBV19 and TRBJ1-1; TRBD1 aligns across 12 bases. The CDR3 sequence is 15 residues long. Germline CDR1 LNHDA, CDR2 SQIVND (reference sequence). J lost 8 bases, V lost 0 bases, and 4 bases had no gene match.

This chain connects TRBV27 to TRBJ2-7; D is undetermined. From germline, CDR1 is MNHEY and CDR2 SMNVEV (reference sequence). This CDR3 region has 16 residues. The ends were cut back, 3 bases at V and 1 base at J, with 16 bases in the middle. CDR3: CASSFSDPGRSYEQYF. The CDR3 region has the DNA TGTGCCAGCAGTTTCTCCGACCCCGGCAGGTCCTACGAGCAGTACTTC.

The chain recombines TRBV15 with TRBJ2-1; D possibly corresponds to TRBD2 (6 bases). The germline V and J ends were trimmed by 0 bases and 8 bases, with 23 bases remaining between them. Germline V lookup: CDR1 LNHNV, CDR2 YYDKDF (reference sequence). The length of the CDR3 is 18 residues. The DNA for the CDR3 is TGTGCCACCAGCAGAGATAAAGGGGCCGCGGGGCTGATGGATGAGCAGTTCTTC. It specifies CATSRDKGAAGLMDEQFF.

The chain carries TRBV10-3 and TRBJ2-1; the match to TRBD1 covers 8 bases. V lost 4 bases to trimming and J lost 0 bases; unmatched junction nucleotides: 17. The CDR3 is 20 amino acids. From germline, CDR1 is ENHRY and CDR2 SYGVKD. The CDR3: CAISGWGQAGFLSSYNEQFF. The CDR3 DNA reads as TGTGCCATCAGTGGCTGGGGACAGGCTGGATTCCTTAGCTCCTACAATGAGCAGTTCTTC.

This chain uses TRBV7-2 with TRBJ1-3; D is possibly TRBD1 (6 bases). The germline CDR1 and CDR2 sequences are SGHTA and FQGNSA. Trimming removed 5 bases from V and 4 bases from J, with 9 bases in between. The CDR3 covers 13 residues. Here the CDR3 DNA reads TGTGCCAGCAGCACCGGACAGGGAAACACCATATATTTT. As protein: CASSTGQGNTIYF.

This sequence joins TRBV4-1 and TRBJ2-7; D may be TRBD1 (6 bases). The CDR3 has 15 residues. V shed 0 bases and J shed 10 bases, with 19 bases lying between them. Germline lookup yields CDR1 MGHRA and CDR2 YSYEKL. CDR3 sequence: CASSQDLVGGNRQYF. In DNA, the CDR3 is TGCGCCAGCAGCCAAGATCTCGTAGGGGGTAACCGACAGTACTTC.

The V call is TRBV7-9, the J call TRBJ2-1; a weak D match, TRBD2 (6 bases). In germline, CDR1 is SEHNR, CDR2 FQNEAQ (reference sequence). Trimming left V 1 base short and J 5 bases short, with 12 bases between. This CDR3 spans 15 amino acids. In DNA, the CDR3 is TGTGCCAGCAGCTTAGGAGAGCGGGCTAACAATGAGCAGTTCTTC. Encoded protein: CASSLGERANNEQFF.

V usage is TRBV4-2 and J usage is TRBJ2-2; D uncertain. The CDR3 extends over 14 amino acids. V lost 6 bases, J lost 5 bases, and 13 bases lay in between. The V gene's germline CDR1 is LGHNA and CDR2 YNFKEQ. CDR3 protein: CASSILVATGELFF. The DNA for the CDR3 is TGTGCCAGCAGTATACTGGTCGCGACCGGGGAGCTGTTTTTT.

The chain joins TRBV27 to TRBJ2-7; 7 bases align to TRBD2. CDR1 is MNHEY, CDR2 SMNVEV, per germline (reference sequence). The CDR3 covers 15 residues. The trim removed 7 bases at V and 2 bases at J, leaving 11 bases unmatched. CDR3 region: CASIDFSGPAYEQYF. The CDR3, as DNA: TGTGCCAGCATCGACTTTAGCGGGCCTGCCTACGAGCAGTACTTC.

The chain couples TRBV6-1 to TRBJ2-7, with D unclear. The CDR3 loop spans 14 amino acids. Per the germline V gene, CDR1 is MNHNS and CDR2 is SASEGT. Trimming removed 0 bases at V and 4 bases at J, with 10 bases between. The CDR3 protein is CASSEAGFLYEQYF. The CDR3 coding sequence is TGTGCCAGCAGTGAAGCGGGCTTCCTATACGAGCAGTACTTC.

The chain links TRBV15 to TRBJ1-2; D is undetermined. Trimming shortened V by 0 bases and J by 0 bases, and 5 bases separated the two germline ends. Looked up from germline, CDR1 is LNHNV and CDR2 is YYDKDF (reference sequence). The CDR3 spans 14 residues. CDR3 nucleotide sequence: TGTGCCACCAGCAGAGATCACTCTAACTATGGCTACACCTTC. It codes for CATSRDHSNYGYTF.

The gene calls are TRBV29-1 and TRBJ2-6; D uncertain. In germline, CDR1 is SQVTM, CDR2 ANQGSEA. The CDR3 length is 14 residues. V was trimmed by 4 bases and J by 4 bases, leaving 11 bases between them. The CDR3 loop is CSVARDSGANVLTF. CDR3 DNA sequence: TGCAGCGTTGCAAGAGATTCAGGGGCCAACGTCCTGACTTTC.

The CDR3 coding sequence is TGTGCCAGCTCACCCACGGCAGGACAGGGAAAGAATGAGCAGTTCTTC. Translation: CASSPTAGQGKNEQFF. This chain connects TRBV18 to TRBJ2-1; 8 bases are a match to TRBD1. The V segment lost 3 bases and the J segment 7 bases; nucleotides outside the gene matches: 11. Germline CDR1 is KGHSH and CDR2 is LQKENI. The CDR3 runs to 16 residues.